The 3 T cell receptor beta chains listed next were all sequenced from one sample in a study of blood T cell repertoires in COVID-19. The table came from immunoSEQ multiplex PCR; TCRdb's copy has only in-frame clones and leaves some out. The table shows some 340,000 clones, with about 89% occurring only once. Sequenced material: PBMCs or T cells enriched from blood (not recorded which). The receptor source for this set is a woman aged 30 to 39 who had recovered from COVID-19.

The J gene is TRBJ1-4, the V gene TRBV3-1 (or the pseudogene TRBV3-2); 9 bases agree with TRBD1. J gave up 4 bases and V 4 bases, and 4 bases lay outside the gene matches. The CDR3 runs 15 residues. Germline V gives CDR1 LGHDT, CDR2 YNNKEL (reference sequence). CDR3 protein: CASSPWDRDNEKLFF. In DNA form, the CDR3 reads TGTGCCAGCAGCCCATGGGACAGGGATAATGAAAAACTGTTTTTT.

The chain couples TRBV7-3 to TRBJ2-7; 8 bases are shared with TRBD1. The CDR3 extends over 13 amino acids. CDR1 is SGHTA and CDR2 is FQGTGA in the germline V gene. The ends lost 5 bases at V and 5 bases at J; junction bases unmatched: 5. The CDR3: CASSRQGADEQYF. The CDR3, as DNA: TGTGCCAGCAGCAGGCAGGGGGCGGACGAGCAGTACTTC.

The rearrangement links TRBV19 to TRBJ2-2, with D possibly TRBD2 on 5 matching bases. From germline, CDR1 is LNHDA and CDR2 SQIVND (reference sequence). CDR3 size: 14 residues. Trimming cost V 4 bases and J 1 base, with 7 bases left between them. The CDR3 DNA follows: TGTGCCAGTAGTAGGACTCAGAACACCGGGGAGCTGTTTTTT. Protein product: CASSRTQNTGELFF.